What follows describes a single T cell receptor (beta chain). This clonotype has more than one count but fewer than ten. The specificity of this receptor is unknown. No much larger clonotype is one base removed from it; base qualities were not supplied. The CDR3 spans 14 residues, from the cysteine through the phenylalanine. Of all the DNA, just the CDR3 is kept, 42 bases in frame from base 1. The germline V gene yields MDHEN for CDR1 and SYDVKM for CDR2. The junction carries 9 bases between V and J, which are trimmed by 1 base and 4 bases respectively. The entry originates in a study of blood T cells in healthy people across ages (dated by TCRdb to between 2014 and 2017). Describing the broader study: In model experiments, template switching captured about one uniquely barcoded TCR beta cDNA molecule for every two T cells. The study measured age-related changes in TCR beta repertoire diversity using deep sequencing normalized with unique cDNA molecular identifiers. Donors were grouped into four age groups: young (average roughly 15 years), middle-aged (roughly 38), aged (around 62) and long-lived (about 90). To avoid experimental bias, donors of different ages were distributed randomly across sequencing lanes. Two additional independent replicas of 1 million unique cDNA reads from the same blood draw were analyzed for two donors (one aged 18 to 30 and one aged 80 or older). What the work shows at the level of the full study, not this receptor alone: Donor CMV infection status was unknown, potentially confounding age-related changes in expanded clonotypes. As age increased, observed TCR beta diversity per million T cells dropped in a roughly linear way, and a significant reduction was already evident by age about 36. Since profiling was done on bulk unsorted PBMCs, naive and antigen-experienced compartments could not be conclusively compared. There was a strong correlation between observed TCR beta diversity and the percentage of naive T cells measured by flow cytometry. Estimates of total diversity from one million sequenced T cells were regarded as lower bounds and underestimates. Compared with the aged group, the long-lived group had more naive CD4+ T cells, fewer expanded clones and increased TCR diversity, suggesting age selection.

The protocol used for the library was 5' RACE. Sequencing instrument: Illumina HiSeq 2500. A second PCR of 7 to 11 cycles was run with a J-beta primer mix and a sample-barcoded 5' primer. Each TCR beta cDNA molecule received a unique molecular identifier from a template-switch 5' adaptor carrying 12 random nucleotides. Each sample yielded at least 3 million CDR3-containing paired-end reads. All of the RNA was converted into first-strand cDNA using the Mint cDNA synthesis kit, with a TRBC-specific oligonucleotide serving as the primer. After uracil-DNA glycosylase treatment, a first 18-cycle PCR used universal primers M1SS and BC2_uni_R on all cDNA. Per the original workflow: Normalization of each sample was performed by random selection of 1 million high-quality reads, each carrying a distinct molecular identifier. Instead of being binned into consensus sequences, reads that shared molecular identifiers were thrown out. MiTCR, run with a Q25 quality threshold and the strictest error-elimination algorithm, handled CDR3 identification, clonotype clustering and error correction. Lower-bound total TCR beta diversity was estimated with a nonparametric unseen species model using Euler transformation. The public sequencing data were trimmed at Q25 with fastp and processed into clonotypes with MiXCR by TCRdb, which kept only in-frame beta chains. Each CDR3 protein appears once, grouped with its most common genes and DNA. These V and J calls derive from TCRdb rather than the authors' analysis. The sample data list about a million distinct CDR3 sequences, and around 46% of these were observed just once. The ten largest make up 10% to 15% of the sample.

Donors were 30 to 45 systemically healthy Caucasian individuals from Russia aged roughly 6 to 100 years. Ten milliliters of peripheral blood were drawn from each donor into EDTA-treated Vacutainer tubes. Ficoll-Paque density-gradient centrifugation was used to isolate PBMCs, with at least 6.5 million obtained per sample. Trizol reagent was used to extract total RNA from PBMCs, with at least 5 micrograms per sample. The percentages of naive CD45RAhigh/CD27high T cells were determined by flow cytometry on a PBMC aliquot from every donor. Specimen: blood. This receptor was taken from a man younger than 45 in good health. The rearranged chain carries TRBV28 and TRBJ2-3; matching of 5 bases hints at TRBD1 as the D gene. The DNA is as follows: TGTGCCAGCAGTTTATTCCAGGGATCAGATACGCAGTATTTT. It codes for CASSLFQGSDTQYF. The CDR3 plus the reference TRBV28 and TRBJ2-3 genes for the other parts give the full variable domain: DVKVTQSSRYLVKRTGEKVFLECVQDMDHENMFWYRQDPGLGLRLIYFSYDVKMKEKGDIPEGYSVSREKKERFSLILESASTNQTSMYLCASSLFQGSDTQYFGPGTRLTVL.